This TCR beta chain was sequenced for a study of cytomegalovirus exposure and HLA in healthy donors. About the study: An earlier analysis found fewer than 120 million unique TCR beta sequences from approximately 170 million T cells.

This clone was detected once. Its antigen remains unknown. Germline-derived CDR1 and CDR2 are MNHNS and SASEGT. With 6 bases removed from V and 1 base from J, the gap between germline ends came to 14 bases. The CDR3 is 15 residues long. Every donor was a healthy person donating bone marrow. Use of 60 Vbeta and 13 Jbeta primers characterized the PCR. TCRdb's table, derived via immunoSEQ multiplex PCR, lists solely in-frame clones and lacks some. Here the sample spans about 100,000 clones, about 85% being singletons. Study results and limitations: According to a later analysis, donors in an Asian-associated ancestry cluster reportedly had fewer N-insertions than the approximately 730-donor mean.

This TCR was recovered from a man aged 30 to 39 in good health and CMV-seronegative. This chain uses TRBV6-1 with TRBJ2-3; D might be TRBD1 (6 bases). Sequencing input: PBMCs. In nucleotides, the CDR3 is TGTGCCAGCAGCGGACAGAATCGGGGCACAGATACGCAGTATTTT. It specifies CASSGQNRGTDTQYF.